This T cell receptor (beta chain) was identified during a study of blood T cells in healthy people across ages. A second 7 to 11 cycle PCR used barcoded and J-beta primers. In TCRdb, the 5' RACE reads were re-called with MiXCR into one record per CDR3 protein. Counted here are 1.5 million to 2 million distinct CDR3 sequences, about 30% occurring once; the ten biggest clones make up about 8%. Trimming took 4 bases from V and 1 from J, leaving 13 bases between them. This CDR3 is 14 amino acids long. Germline lookup yields CDR1 SQVTM and CDR2 ANQGSEA. This clonotype was detected only a few times. Sequenced: blood. The TCR originated in a young woman in good health. This chain connects TRBV29-1 to TRBJ1-1; weak D call: TRBD1 (5 bases). The CDR3 DNA follows: TGCAGCGTTGGGGGCGGGGCCGGGAACACTGAAGCTTTCTTT. This gives the protein CSVGGGAGNTEAFF. Full variable domain (remainder filled in from reference TRBV29-1 and TRBJ1-1): SAVISQKPSRDICQRGTSLTIQCQVDSQVTMMFWYRQQPGQSLTLIATANQGSEATYESGFVIDKFPISRPNLTFSTLTVSNMSPEDSSIYLCSVGGGAGNTEAFFGQGTRLTVV.